This TCR beta chain comes out of a study of Ad26.COV2.S vaccination and SARS-CoV-2 variants. Study-wide points: Considerable breadth of spike-specific CD8+ and CD4+ T cell responses has reportedly been documented following vaccination.

Treatment given: some 20 received Ad26.COV2.S at low or high dose, single or two shots; about 5 received placebo; per-sample allocation not given. Sampling was done on day 63 after the first vaccine or placebo injection. In this sample, this clone turned up once. Its antigen remains unidentified. The protocol was immunoSEQ multiplex PCR, while the TCRdb copy is restricted to in-frame clones and leaves out a portion. The data show 300,000 to 500,000 clones, about 88% seen once. The specimen was peripheral blood, collected in a trial of Ad26.COV2.S vaccine versus placebo. The sequence came from a person aged 18 to 59 who received the Ad26.COV2.S COVID-19 vaccine or a placebo.

The CDR3 DNA sequence: TGTGCCAGCACCCCTAGCGGACTCACAGATACGCAGTATTTT. Its protein product is CASTPSGLTDTQYF. V is TRBV9 and J is TRBJ2-3, with 7 bases that match TRBD2. The V segment lost 6 bases and the J segment 2 bases; nucleotides outside the gene matches: 6. Per germline, CDR1 SGDLS and CDR2 YYNGEE. The CDR3 length is 14 residues.